Each of the 20 T cell receptor beta chains below was sequenced from the same sample in a study of OX40 agonist ivuxolimab in advanced cancers. The library came from the immunoSEQ multiplex PCR assay. The table was pulled from immuneACCESS by TCRdb, which kept in-frame rearrangements only. Such tables lose some clones; where checked, under half of the loss comes from unresolved V genes, and the rest has no known cause. This sample is represented by fewer than 45,000 clones; approximately 90% of them were singletons. The ten largest clones represent around 40% of the sample. The sample was CD4+ or CD8+ T cells sorted from blood, taken in a trial of the OX40 agonist ivuxolimab. The receptors were gathered from an adult with an advanced solid tumor such as melanoma, head and neck, liver or kidney cancer.

The V and J genes are TRBV20-1 and TRBJ1-2; D is undetermined. The CDR3 totals 11 residues. Germline CDR1 DFQATT, CDR2 SNEGSKA (reference sequence). V was trimmed by 6 bases and J by 4 bases, leaving 9 bases between them. CDR3 coding DNA: TGCAGTGCGAAGGATGGCTATGGCTACACCTTC. As protein: CSAKDGYGYTF.

This clone has just a few counts. The chain uses TRBV18 and TRBJ1-5; D not certain. Germline V gene lookup returns CDR1 KGHSH and CDR2 LQKENI. Trimming stripped 0 bases from V and 0 bases from J, with 9 bases between. The CDR3 is 16 residues long. The chain's CDR3 is CASSPPGLNSNQPQHF. CDR3 nucleotide sequence: TGTGCCAGCTCACCACCAGGTCTGAATAGCAATCAGCCCCAGCATTTT.

The V and J genes are TRBV27 and TRBJ2-5; D is unresolved. Per germline, CDR1 MNHEY and CDR2 SMNVEV (reference sequence). The germline V and J ends were trimmed by 5 bases and 13 bases, with 14 bases remaining between them. The CDR3 is made up of 11 amino acids. Here the CDR3 reads CASSPRPPGYF. CDR3 sequence (DNA): TGTGCCAGCAGTCCCCGGCCTCCGGGGTACTTC.

The chain uses TRBV19 and TRBJ2-3; 8 nucleotides line up with TRBD1. V shed 7 bases, J shed 6 bases, and the junction held 12 bases outside the gene matches. Germline values: CDR1 LNHDA, CDR2 SQIVND (reference sequence). This CDR3 spans 15 amino acids. Here the CDR3 DNA reads TGTGCCAGTAATAGGGACAGGTCAAAGCAGGATACGCAGTATTTT. Its protein is CASNRDRSKQDTQYF.

This clone was detected once. The chain employs TRBV6-1 and TRBJ2-4; 9 nucleotides agree with TRBD2. Germline CDR1 MNHNS, CDR2 SASEGT. The junction had 7 bases not matched to a gene; V was cut back by 1 base and J by 3 bases. This CDR3 comprises 17 residues. Written as DNA, the CDR3 is TGTGCCAGCAGTGAAGGAGGGGCGGGAGGGAGCAAAAACATTCAGTACTTC. Its translation: CASSEGGAGGSKNIQYF.

The genes are TRBV21-1 and TRBJ2-5; the DNA was not used to check the table's D call, TRBD2. TRBV21-1 is described as a pseudogene. This CDR3 has 19 residues. CDR3: CASSKAGTSGRWGGETQYF. The CDR3, as DNA: TGTGCCAGCAGCAAAGCCGGGACTAGCGGGAGATGGGGCGGGGAGACCCAGTACTTC.

The gene calls are TRBV6-1 and TRBJ2-1, with D possibly being TRBD1 or TRBD2 (6 bases each). The CDR3 spans 14 residues. The germline gives CDR1 MNHNS, CDR2 SASEGT. Trimming removed 6 bases from V and 0 bases from J, with 9 bases in between. The CDR3 is CASSGGSSYNEQFF. Written as DNA, the CDR3 is TGTGCCAGCAGCGGGGGCAGCTCCTACAATGAGCAGTTCTTC.

The chain couples TRBV2 to TRBJ1-5, with D possibly matching TRBD1 (5 bases). Per germline, CDR1 SNHLY and CDR2 FYNNEI. The ends were cut back, 6 bases at V and 4 bases at J, with 19 bases in the middle. The CDR3 length is 16 residues. The CDR3 coding sequence is TGTGCCAGCAGGGCCCCACCGGACATTCGGAATCAGCCCCAGCATTTT. This codes for CASRAPPDIRNQPQHF.

The chain links TRBV10-3 to TRBJ1-5, with 8 nucleotides matching TRBD1. The CDR3 extends over 14 amino acids. V lost 8 bases and J lost 6; bases outside the gene matches: 9. Germline-derived CDR1 and CDR2 are ENHRY and SYGVKD. The CDR3 DNA is TGTGCCATCGCGGGGCAGGGGGCTGGTCAGCCCCAGCATTTT. Its translation is CAIAGQGAGQPQHF.

The chain couples TRBV6-1 to TRBJ2-7; 8 bases match TRBD1. Germline V lookup: CDR1 MNHNS, CDR2 SASEGT. The CDR3 length is 9 residues. The CDR3 spells CRTGNEQYF. The CDR3 coding sequence is TGTCGGACAGGGAACGAGCAGTACTTC.

The chain is built from TRBV15 and TRBJ2-2, with D perhaps being TRBD1 or TRBD2 (5 bases each). V was clipped by 1 base and J by 4 bases, with 13 bases between them. CDR1 LNHNV and CDR2 YYDKDF come from the germline V gene (reference sequence). CDR3 size: 16 residues. CDR3 protein: CATSRVDGAGTGELFF. The DNA for the CDR3 is TGTGCCACCAGCAGAGTGGACGGGGCGGGCACCGGGGAGCTGTTTTTT.

The chain is built from TRBV18 and TRBJ2-5; TRBD1 is a possible D gene (6 bases). Germline V gene data show CDR1 as KGHSH and CDR2 as LQKENI. The V end lost 0 bases, the J end lost 5 bases, and 13 bases lay between the germline ends. This CDR3 is built from 15 residues. As DNA, the CDR3 is TGTGCCAGCTCACCACCGGCAGGGGCGAGGGAGACCCAGTACTTC. Translated, it gives CASSPPAGARETQYF. The variable domain in full, with the rest retrieved from reference TRBV18 and TRBJ2-5, is NAGVMQNPRHLVRRRGQEARLRCSPMKGHSHVYWYRQLPEEGLKFMVYLQKENIIDESGMPKERFSAEFPKEGPSILRIQQVVRGDSAAYFCASSPPAGARETQYFGPGTRLLVL.

In this sample, this clone turned up once. The chain couples TRBV29-1 to TRBJ2-3; no definite D call. Germline V gene sequence: CDR1 SQVTM, CDR2 ANQGSEA. Between the trimmed V and J ends, which lost 6 bases and 2 bases, there was a span of 9 bases. The CDR3 sequence is 12 residues long. The CDR3 loop reads CSVANFTDTQYF. CDR3 DNA sequence: TGCAGCGTAGCTAACTTCACAGATACGCAGTATTTT.

The gene calls are TRBV28 and TRBJ1-4; 10 bases agree with TRBD1. This CDR3 is 17 amino acids long. Trimming cost V 6 bases and J 2 bases; bases outside gene matches: 9. Germline CDR1 MDHEN, CDR2 SYDVKM. The CDR3 region is CASSAPGQGTTNEKLFF. In nucleotides, the CDR3 is TGTGCCAGCAGCGCCCCGGGACAGGGGACGACTAATGAAAAACTGTTTTTT.

The chain combines TRBV4-1 with TRBJ2-3, with 8 bases fitting TRBD2. Germline V gene lookup returns CDR1 MGHRA and CDR2 YSYEKL. Unmatched junction bases numbered 17, after V lost 0 bases and J lost 0 bases. There are 21 residues in the CDR3. CDR3 nucleotides: TGCGCCAGCAGCCAAGAGGCGGTCGGTCGTACTAGCGGTGCTAGCACAGATACGCAGTATTTT. Its protein product is CASSQEAVGRTSGASTDTQYF.

The V call is TRBV10-3, the J call TRBJ2-2; D possibly corresponds to TRBD2 (6 bases). V dropped 6 bases and J dropped 3 bases, with 14 bases sitting between them. CDR1 and CDR2 from the germline V gene are ENHRY and SYGVKD. The CDR3 is 15 residues long. CDR3 protein: CAIRRGREDTGELFF. Written as DNA, the CDR3 is TGTGCCATCAGGAGGGGCAGGGAGGACACCGGGGAGCTGTTTTTT.

The V and J genes are TRBV25-1 and TRBJ1-1; 7 positions agree with TRBD1. Germline assignment: CDR1 MGHDK and CDR2 SYGVNS. Losses at the gene ends were 5 bases for V and 6 bases for J; bases not matched to a gene: 9. The CDR3 loop spans 14 amino acids. The CDR3 reads CASSRQGGDAEAFF. The CDR3 bases are TGTGCCAGCAGTAGACAGGGCGGCGATGCTGAAGCTTTCTTT.

This chain connects TRBV27 to TRBJ2-5, with 8 bases aligning to TRBD2. Germline values: CDR1 MNHEY, CDR2 SMNVEV (reference sequence). The ends lost 6 bases at V and 7 bases at J; junction bases unmatched: 22. The CDR3 totals 18 residues. The CDR3 nucleotides read TGTGCCAGCAGAAGAAGGCTAGCGGGCGAGGCGGCGAGGGGGACCCAGTACTTC. Protein sequence: CASRRRLAGEAARGTQYF.

This clone was detected only once. The chain has TRBV5-1 and TRBJ1-6; D unclear. Germline loops: CDR1 SGHRS, CDR2 YFSETQ. This CDR3 has 16 residues. With 4 bases removed from V and 3 bases from J, the gap between germline ends came to 14 bases. DNA for the CDR3: TGCGCCAGCAGCCTTCAACCCCCGGACTATAATTCACCCCTCCACTTT. Protein: CASSLQPPDYNSPLHF.

The chain combines TRBV9 with TRBJ2-3; D is ambiguous. V lost 0 bases to trimming and J lost 0 bases, with 11 bases between them. This CDR3 region has 16 residues. Germline CDR1 SGDLS, CDR2 YYNGEE. The CDR3 loop is CASSVDYQSSTDTQYF. The CDR3 region has the DNA TGTGCCAGCAGCGTAGACTACCAATCTAGCACAGATACGCAGTATTTT.